The rows below give T cell receptor beta chains drawn from one sample of a study of T-cell memory formation after mild COVID-19. TCRdb re-called the 5' RACE reads through MiXCR, storing one row per CDR3 protein. The sample lists hundreds of thousands of distinct CDR3 sequences; approximately 24% were seen once. The sequenced sample was PBMCs or a T cell subset sorted from them (not recorded which). These receptors were collected from an adult woman who had mild COVID-19 (a few samples of this study predate the infection). Cell type and time point are not known. Both conserved end residues are trimmed from each CDR3.

>TRBV12-3/TRBV12-4
ASISPGGTEAF
>TRBV29-1
SVEDSITYEQY
>TRBV12-3/TRBV12-4
ASGASNQPQH
>TRBV20-1
SARAEGGIINYGYT
>TRBV7-3
ASRPSGGTDTQY
>TRBV3-1
ASSQDLIARGQETQY
>TRBV7-2
ASSFTGTPITGELF
>TRBV12-3/TRBV12-4
ASSPAGGLAGTGELF
>TRBV9
ASSVGWGQDEQY
>TRBV7-9
ASSAVGRVSGYT
>TRBV6-2/TRBV6-3
ASRVAGGGDTQY
>TRBV5-1
ASRHGQANNEQF
>TRBV5-1
ASSLVIDEQY
>TRBV29-1
SVEEDPNEKLF
>TRBV4-3
ASSQGSSGRYEQF
>TRBV6-1
ASSEGPTANTEAF
>TRBV20-1
SALDGFQPQH
>TRBV7-6
ASSILSGGGGFSGNTIY
>TRBV7-9
ASSQGIADEQY
>TRBV12-3/TRBV12-4
ASSTRTGRKTQY
>TRBV5-6
ASSSPLDRVTAIPQY
>TRBV6-5
ASRKKTGGAYEQY
>TRBV27
ASSFGGQLAAEAF